This entry lists 16 T cell receptor beta chains sequenced from one sample in a study of identical twins. Each CDR3 protein is one row after TCRdb ran MiXCR on the 5' RACE reads. The sample contains hundreds of thousands of distinct CDR3 sequences, 5.5% to 6.5% of which appear only once. The sequenced sample was naive T cells sorted from blood. These receptor sequences come from a man between 18 and 35 years old in good health.

The chain links TRBV5-1 to TRBJ2-1; D possibly corresponds to TRBD2 (6 bases). The ends were cut back, 9 bases at V and 3 bases at J, with 25 bases in the middle. CDR3 length: 17 residues. Germline assignment: CDR1 SGHRS and CDR2 YFSETQ. The CDR3 sequence: CATLPHSREPIYNEQFF. The CDR3 coding sequence is TGCGCCACGCTCCCCCACAGTCGGGAGCCCATCTACAATGAGCAGTTCTTC.

In this sample, this clonotype turned up a few times. The gene calls are TRBV2 and TRBJ2-2; TRBD2 matches at 8 bases. Germline V CDR1 and CDR2: SNHLY, FYNNEI. J gave up 2 bases and V 6 bases, and 8 bases lay outside the gene matches. This CDR3 is built from 16 residues. DNA for the CDR3: TGTGCCAGCAGGGAAACTAGCGGACAAAACACCGGGGAGCTGTTTTTT. It encodes CASRETSGQNTGELFF. The full variable domain, its missing parts supplied by reference TRBV2 and TRBJ2-2, is EPEVTQTPSHQVTQMGQEVILRCVPISNHLYFYWYRQILGQKVEFLVSFYNNEISEKSEIFDDQFSVERPDGSNFTLKIRSTKLEDSAMYFCASRETSGQNTGELFFGEGSRLTVL.

In this sample, this clonotype turned up a few times. This chain uses TRBV7-2 with TRBJ2-7; D possibly corresponds to TRBD2 (6 bases). V was shortened by 2 bases and J by 0 bases, with 8 bases between the two germline ends. Germline values: CDR1 SGHTA, CDR2 FQGNSA. This CDR3 is built from 14 residues. For the CDR3, the DNA is TGTGCCAGCAGCTTAACGCGGGGCTCCTACGAGCAGTACTTC. Protein: CASSLTRGSYEQYF.

This clonotype was detected a few times. This rearrangement joins TRBV5-5 to TRBJ1-1; the D gene is possibly TRBD1 (5 bases). V was clipped by 0 bases and J by 4 bases, with 13 bases between them. Germline CDR1 is SGHKS and CDR2 is YYEKEE (reference sequence). The CDR3 runs to 15 residues. The CDR3 region has the DNA TGTGCCAGCAGCTTGGTCCCGGGGACTGCCACTGAAGCTTTCTTT. This encodes CASSLVPGTATEAFF.

The rearrangement links TRBV6-1 to TRBJ2-1, with D tentatively TRBD1 (6 bases). This CDR3 has 14 amino acids. Germline loops: CDR1 MNHNS, CDR2 SASEGT. V lost 8 bases and J lost 8, with 19 bases in between. CDR3 sequence reads: CASGRDKGGYEQFF. The CDR3, as DNA: TGTGCCAGCGGCCGGGACAAGGGTGGGTATGAGCAGTTCTTC.

This clonotype was seen more than once but under ten times. This rearrangement joins TRBV9 to TRBJ2-7, with a possible D match to TRBD2 (6 bases). Per germline, CDR1 SGDLS and CDR2 YYNGEE. V dropped 7 bases and J dropped 3 bases, with 17 bases sitting between them. The CDR3 has 14 amino acids. The CDR3 loop reads CASSRGRGGYEQYF. The CDR3 DNA is TGTGCCAGCTCCCGGGGCCGGGGAGGCTACGAGCAGTACTTC.

At least ten counts were recorded for this clonotype. V usage is TRBV27 and J usage is TRBJ2-7; 7 nucleotides agree with TRBD2. V was clipped by 5 bases and J by 4 bases; unmatched bases: 11. Per germline, CDR1 MNHEY and CDR2 SMNVEV (reference sequence). The CDR3 sequence is 15 residues long. This CDR3 is CASSPLGAGAYEQYF. The CDR3 nucleotides are TGTGCCAGCAGTCCCCTTGGGGCGGGAGCGTACGAGCAGTACTTC.

There are many counts of this clonotype. CDR3 DNA: TGTGCCAGCACTTTCGCTGGGGCCAACGTCCTGACTTTC. Translated, it gives CASTFAGANVLTF. The chain uses TRBV5-5 and TRBJ2-6, with D unclear. V was cut by 6 bases and J by 2 bases, with 6 bases left in between. CDR3 length: 13 residues. Per germline, CDR1 SGHKS and CDR2 YYEKEE (reference sequence).

This clonotype was seen repeatedly, ten times or more. The chain is built from TRBV18 and TRBJ2-1, with TRBD2 as a possible D gene (5 bases). The germline gives CDR1 KGHSH, CDR2 LQKENI. The CDR3 totals 12 residues. Trimming shortened V by 4 bases and J by 8 bases, and 9 bases separated the two germline ends. The CDR3 is CASSRGGYEQFF. The CDR3, as DNA: TGTGCCAGCTCACGCGGCGGGTATGAGCAGTTCTTC.

In this sample, this clonotype turned up many times. This chain joins TRBV5-1 and TRBJ2-7; D is ambiguous. The CDR3 spans 14 residues. Per germline, CDR1 SGHRS and CDR2 YFSETQ. V was cut by 2 bases and J by 5 bases, with 14 bases left in between. DNA for the CDR3: TGCGCCAGCAGCTTCGGTAGTCCTATCCACGAGCAGTACTTC. Protein: CASSFGSPIHEQYF.

The table lists this clonotype with many counts. The chain couples TRBV7-2 to TRBJ1-5, with TRBD1 matching over 9 bases. Germline CDR1 is SGHTA and CDR2 is FQGNSA. Unmatched junction bases numbered 6, after V lost 5 bases and J lost 4 bases. The CDR3 has 15 amino acids. In DNA form, the CDR3 reads TGTGCCAGCAGCCGACCACAGGGGGCAAATCAGCCCCAGCATTTT. This gives the protein CASSRPQGANQPQHF.

In its sample, this clonotype was seen many times. For the CDR3, the DNA is TGTGCCAGCAGCTCCGGACGGGGAGAGGATACGCAGTATTTT. It specifies CASSSGRGEDTQYF. The chain couples TRBV12-3 or TRBV12-4 to TRBJ2-3; D might be TRBD2 (5 bases). CDR3 length equals 14 residues. V was clipped by 6 bases and J by 6 bases, with 16 bases between them.

The sample holds many counts of this clonotype. The genes are TRBV27 and TRBJ2-2, with D perhaps TRBD1 (5 bases). V was pared by 4 bases and J by 7 bases, with 10 bases between. This CDR3 is 13 amino acids long. The germline V gene has CDR1 MNHEY and CDR2 SMNVEV (reference sequence). Here the CDR3 DNA reads TGTGCCAGCAGTTGGCAGGGCGGCGGGGAGCTGTTTTTT. This sequence encodes CASSWQGGGELFF.

This chain connects TRBV29-1 to TRBJ1-1; D is perhaps TRBD1 (6 bases). With 6 bases removed from V and 0 bases from J, the gap between germline ends came to 8 bases. Germline CDR1 is SQVTM and CDR2 is ANQGSEA. This CDR3 region has 12 residues. CDR3 sequence reads: CSVGQMNTEAFF. CDR3 nucleotides: TGCAGCGTCGGACAGATGAACACTGAAGCTTTCTTT. Filled out from reference TRBV29-1 and TRBJ1-1, the complete variable domain reads SAVISQKPSRDICQRGTSLTIQCQVDSQVTMMFWYRQQPGQSLTLIATANQGSEATYESGFVIDKFPISRPNLTFSTLTVSNMSPEDSSIYLCSVGQMNTEAFFGQGTRLTVV.

This clonotype appeared many times. The chain carries TRBV12-3 or TRBV12-4 and TRBJ1-5; D ambiguous. The V and J ends lost 1 base and 4 bases respectively, with 5 bases between them. The CDR3 has 13 residues. This CDR3 is CASSLGRNQPQHF. The CDR3 DNA reads as TGTGCCAGCAGTTTAGGCCGAAATCAGCCCCAGCATTTT.

The table lists this clonotype with many counts. The genes are TRBV6-1 and TRBJ2-3; 11 nucleotides agree with TRBD1. Germline V gene sequence: CDR1 MNHNS, CDR2 SASEGT. Trimming at V came to 5 bases and at J to 0 bases, leaving 4 bases not matched to a gene. This CDR3 is 16 amino acids long. The CDR3 reads CASSKGQGVSTDTQYF. The DNA for the CDR3 is TGTGCCAGCAGTAAGGGACAGGGGGTCAGCACAGATACGCAGTATTTT.